This passage covers 5 T cell receptor beta chains from one sample sequenced in a study of long-term antiretroviral therapy in people with HIV. Running of the v3.0 immunoSEQ assay took place at survey level. Sequenced by immunoSEQ multiplex PCR; TCRdb stores in-frame clones only, minus some. The table records roughly 10,000 clones, 81% of them present only once. The material sequenced was unsorted PBMCs, taken 1.8 years after starting antiretroviral therapy. These receptors were obtained from a middle-aged man with HIV.

This clone is a singleton in its sample. The chain carries TRBV6-5 and TRBJ1-1, with a weak D call TRBD1 (6 bases). The CDR3 is 13 amino acids. V was cut by 6 bases and J by 10 bases, with 18 bases left in between. The V gene's germline CDR1 is MNHEY and CDR2 SVGAGI. CDR3 DNA sequence: TGTGCCAGCAGAAATACAGGGAAAGGGGTAGCTTTCTTT. Its translation is CASRNTGKGVAFF.

DNA for the CDR3: TGTGCCAGCAGTTTAGGACAGGGGGTCCCCTACGAGCAGTACTTC. As protein: CASSLGQGVPYEQYF. V gene TRBV27 combines with J gene TRBJ2-7, with 10 bases that match TRBD1. This CDR3 is built from 15 residues. Trimming removed 2 bases from V and 2 bases from J; junction bases left unmatched: 3. Germline V lookup: CDR1 MNHEY, CDR2 SMNVEV (reference sequence).

The chain is built from TRBV18 and TRBJ2-2, with D possibly TRBD1 on 5 matching bases. Trimming cost V 2 bases and J 6 bases, with 13 bases left between them. The length of the CDR3 is 15 residues. Germline-derived CDR1 and CDR2 are KGHSH and LQKENI. The CDR3 DNA is TGTGCCAGCTCACCAACGTCCGCAGGGTCCGGGGAGCTGTTTTTT. Its translation is CASSPTSAGSGELFF.

The chain employs TRBV27 and TRBJ2-7; TRBD2 aligns across 11 bases. Germline V gene sequence: CDR1 MNHEY, CDR2 SMNVEV (reference sequence). The J segment lost 6 bases and the V segment lost 6 bases, leaving 10 bases of the junction unmatched. The CDR3 is 15 residues long. The CDR3 DNA reads TGTGCCAGCAGGCCCGGAACTAGCGGGGGCCTCGAGCAGTACTTC. Translation gives CASRPGTSGGLEQYF.

Written as DNA, the CDR3 is TGTGCCAGCTCCTACACGGGACAGATTAACAATGAGCAGTTCTTC. Translation gives CASSYTGQINNEQFF. The rearrangement links TRBV27 to TRBJ2-1; 7 bases are a match to TRBD1. J gave up 5 bases and V 8 bases, and 12 bases lay outside the gene matches. This CDR3 is 15 amino acids long. The germline CDR1 and CDR2 sequences are MNHEY and SMNVEV (reference sequence).